Listed here is a single T cell receptor beta chain. This sample stems from a study of shared clonotypes between healthy human individuals. The CDR3 is 15 residues long. Some clones are missing from TCRdb's copy, which holds only in-frame ones; the method was immunoSEQ multiplex PCR. This table holds fewer than 2.5 million clones, roughly 93% found once. The TCR sequence derives from a man between 18 and 35 years old in good health. Some clones in this sample may be carry-over from other donors' samples. The chain uses TRBV21-1 and TRBJ2-7; TRBD1 is the table's D call, not checked against the DNA. TRBV21-1 is classified as a pseudogene. Sequencing input: naive CD4+ T cells from PBMCs. The subset here: CD45RA+ positively selected. CDR3 sequence reads: CASSKEGDRAHEQYF. The DNA of the CDR3 is TGTGCCAGCAGCAAAGAGGGGGACAGGGCCCACGAGCAGTACTTC.